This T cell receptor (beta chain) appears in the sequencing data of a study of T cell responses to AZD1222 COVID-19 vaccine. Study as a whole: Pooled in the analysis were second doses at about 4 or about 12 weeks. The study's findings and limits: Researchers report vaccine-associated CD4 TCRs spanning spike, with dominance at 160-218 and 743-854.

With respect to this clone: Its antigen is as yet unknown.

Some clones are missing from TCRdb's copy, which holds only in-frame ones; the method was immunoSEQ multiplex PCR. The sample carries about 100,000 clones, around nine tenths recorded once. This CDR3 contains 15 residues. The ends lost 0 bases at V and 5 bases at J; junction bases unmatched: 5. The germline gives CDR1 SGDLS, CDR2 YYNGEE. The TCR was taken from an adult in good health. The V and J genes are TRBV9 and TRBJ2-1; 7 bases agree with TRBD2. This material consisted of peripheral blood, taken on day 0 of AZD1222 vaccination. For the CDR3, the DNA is TGTGCCAGCAGCGTAGGTGGGAGGGAGGACAATGAGCAGTTCTTC. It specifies CASSVGGREDNEQFF.